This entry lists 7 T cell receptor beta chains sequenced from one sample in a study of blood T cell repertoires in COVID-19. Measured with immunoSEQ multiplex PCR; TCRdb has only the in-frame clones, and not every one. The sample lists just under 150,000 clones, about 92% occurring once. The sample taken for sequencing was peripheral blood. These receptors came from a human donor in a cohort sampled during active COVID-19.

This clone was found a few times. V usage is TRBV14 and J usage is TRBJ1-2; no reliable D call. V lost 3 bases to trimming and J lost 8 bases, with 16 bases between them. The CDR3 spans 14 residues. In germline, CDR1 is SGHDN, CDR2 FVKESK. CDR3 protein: CASSQGGREEGYTF. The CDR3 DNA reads TGTGCCAGCAGCCAGGGTGGCCGGGAGGAGGGCTACACCTTC.

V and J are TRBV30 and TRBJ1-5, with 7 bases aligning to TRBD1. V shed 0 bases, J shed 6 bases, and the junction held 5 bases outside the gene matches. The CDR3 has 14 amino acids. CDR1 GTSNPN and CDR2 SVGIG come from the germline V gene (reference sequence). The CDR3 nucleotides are TGTGCCTGGAGTGTAGGACAGGAGTTTCAGCCCCAGCATTTT. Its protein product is CAWSVGQEFQPQHF.

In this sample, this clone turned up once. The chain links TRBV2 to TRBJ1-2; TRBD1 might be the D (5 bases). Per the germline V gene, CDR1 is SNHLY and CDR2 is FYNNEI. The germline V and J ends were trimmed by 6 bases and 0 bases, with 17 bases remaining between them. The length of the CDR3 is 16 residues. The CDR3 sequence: CASRTPRQGTNYGYTF. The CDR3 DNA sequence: TGTGCCAGCAGGACCCCAAGGCAGGGAACTAACTATGGCTACACCTTC.

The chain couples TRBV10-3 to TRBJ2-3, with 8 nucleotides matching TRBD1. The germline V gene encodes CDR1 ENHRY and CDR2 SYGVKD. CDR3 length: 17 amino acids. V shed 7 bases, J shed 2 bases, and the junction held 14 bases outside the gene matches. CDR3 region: CAITASRQGSYTDTQYF. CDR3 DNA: TGTGCCATCACTGCTTCGAGACAGGGGAGTTACACAGATACGCAGTATTTT.

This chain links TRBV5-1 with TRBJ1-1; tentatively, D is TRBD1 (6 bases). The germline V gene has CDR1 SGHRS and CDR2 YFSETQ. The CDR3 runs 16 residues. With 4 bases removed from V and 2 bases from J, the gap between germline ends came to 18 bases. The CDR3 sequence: CASSRTGGAPNTEAFF. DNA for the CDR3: TGCGCCAGCAGCCGTACGGGGGGGGCGCCCAACACTGAAGCTTTCTTT.

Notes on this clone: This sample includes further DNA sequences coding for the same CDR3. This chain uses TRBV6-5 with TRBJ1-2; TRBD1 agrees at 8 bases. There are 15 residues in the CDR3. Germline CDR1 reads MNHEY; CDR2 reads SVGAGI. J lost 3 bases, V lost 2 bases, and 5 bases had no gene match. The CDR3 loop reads CASSYDRGRDYGYTF. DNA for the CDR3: TGTGCCAGCAGTTACGACAGGGGACGTGACTATGGCTACACCTTC.

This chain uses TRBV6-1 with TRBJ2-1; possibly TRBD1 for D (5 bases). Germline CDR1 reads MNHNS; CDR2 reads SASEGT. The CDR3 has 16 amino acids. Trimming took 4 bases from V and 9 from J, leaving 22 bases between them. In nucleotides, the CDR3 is TGTGCCAGCAGTGGAATCGGCGGACAATTTGTCGGTGAGCAGTTCTTC. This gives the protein CASSGIGGQFVGEQFF.